This T cell receptor beta chain is from a study of T cells in Graves' hyperthyroidism and ophthalmopathy. Amplification targeted TCR beta CDR3 regions from RNA transcripts. In the first-round RT-PCR of the TCR CDR3, the HTBI primer set was used. TCRdb itself ran the multiplex PCR reads through MiXCR, one entry per CDR3 protein. The data show approximately 380,000 distinct CDR3 sequences, around an eighth seen once. Germline V gene sequence: CDR1 SNHLY, CDR2 FYNNEI. Unmatched junction bases numbered 6, after V lost 2 bases and J lost 6 bases. The CDR3 covers 15 residues. In its sample, this clonotype was seen many times.

The rearrangement links TRBV2 to TRBJ2-7; 11 bases align to TRBD2. Sequencing was performed on blood. The clonotype was recovered from a man aged 45-65 years with Graves' ophthalmopathy. In nucleotides, the CDR3 is TGTGCCAGCAGTGAATCGACTAGCGGGAAAGGCGAGCAGTACTTC. This encodes CASSESTSGKGEQYF.